The 24 T cell receptor beta chains below come from one sample, sequenced in a study of patients and donors after allogeneic stem cell transplantation. TCRdb re-called the RT-PCR reads with MiXCR, one entry per CDR3 protein. The sample consists of roughly 940,000 distinct CDR3 sequences, more than 15% of them appearing once. The sequencing sample was made of blood, either unsorted or a sorted T cell fraction (not recorded which). Receptors were obtained from a human donor who was either an allogeneic HSCT recipient or a stem cell or donor lymphocyte infusion donor (not recorded which). It is not recorded whose cells these are; they may come from a transplant donor.

V gene TRBV5-1 combines with J gene TRBJ2-7; D is perhaps TRBD1 (6 bases). This CDR3 spans 15 amino acids. V dropped 4 bases and J dropped 4 bases, with 18 bases sitting between them. Germline V gene lookup returns CDR1 SGHRS and CDR2 YFSETQ. The CDR3 sequence is CASSHTGMGRYEQYF. CDR3 sequence (DNA): TGCGCCAGCAGCCACACAGGGATGGGGCGATACGAGCAGTACTTC. The variable domain in full, completed from reference TRBV5-1 and TRBJ2-7, reads KAGVTQTPRYLIKTRGQQVTLSCSPISGHRSVSWYQQTPGQGLQFLFEYFSETQRNKGNFPGRFSGRQFSNSRSEMNVSTLELGDSALYLCASSHTGMGRYEQYFGPGTRLTVT.

Comments on this clonotype: One end of the junction is discordant with germline, which a read error may explain. The genes are TRBV20-1 and TRBJ2-4, with D hard to call. The CDR3 is 13 residues long. Per germline, CDR1 DFQATT and CDR2 SNEGSKA (reference sequence). The CDR3 DNA reads as TGCAGTGCAAGAGTCAGGGCCAAAAACATTCAGTACTTC. Translated: CSARVRAKNIQYF.

The table lists this clonotype with a few counts. V is TRBV18 and J is TRBJ2-7; possibly TRBD2 for D (5 bases). Germline loops: CDR1 KGHSH, CDR2 LQKENI. Trimming cost V 3 bases and J 3 bases, with 9 bases left between them. The CDR3 length is 13 residues. The CDR3 region has the DNA TGTGCCAGCTCACCCCAAGAGGGCTACGAGCAGTACTTC. Its protein is CASSPQEGYEQYF.

This clonotype was detected only a few times. The chain carries TRBV7-4 and TRBJ2-3; TRBD2 matches at 7 bases. Trimming cost V 4 bases and J 1 base; bases outside gene matches: 5. The CDR3 runs to 15 residues. The germline V gene has CDR1 SGHVT and CDR2 SQSDAQ. The DNA for the CDR3 is TGTGCCAGCAGCTCCGGGGCGGGGGGCACAGATACGCAGTATTTT. It translates to CASSSGAGGTDTQYF.

This rearrangement joins TRBV6-1 to TRBJ2-7; D gene ambiguous. CDR1 and CDR2 from the germline V gene are MNHNS and SASEGT. V was pared by 6 bases and J by 0 bases, with 12 bases between. This CDR3 comprises 14 residues. The CDR3 DNA reads as TGTGCCAGCAGCCGCCAGGCCTACTCCTACGAGCAGTACTTC. This codes for CASSRQAYSYEQYF.

This chain links TRBV20-1 with TRBJ2-1; TRBD1 might be the D (6 bases). There are 14 residues in the CDR3. Germline V CDR1 and CDR2: DFQATT, SNEGSKA (reference sequence). Trimming shortened V by 6 bases and J by 0 bases, and 12 bases separated the two germline ends. The CDR3: CSANPGVSYNEQFF. The CDR3 DNA is TGCAGTGCCAACCCAGGGGTCTCCTACAATGAGCAGTTCTTC.

This clonotype was picked up many times. V and J are TRBV24-1 and TRBJ2-1, with D perhaps matching TRBD2 (6 bases). V lost 4 bases, J lost 7 bases, and 19 bases lay in between. From germline, CDR1 is KGHDR and CDR2 SFDVKD. The length of the CDR3 is 16 residues. The CDR3: CATSEGDSLGANEQFF. The CDR3 DNA reads TGTGCCACCAGTGAGGGGGACTCCCTGGGAGCGAATGAGCAGTTCTTC.

The chain employs TRBV5-8 and TRBJ2-7, with 8 positions matching TRBD2. The CDR3 contains 14 residues. Germline lookup yields CDR1 SGHTS and CDR2 YDEGEE. The ends lost 4 bases at V and 6 bases at J; junction bases unmatched: 9. CDR3 amino acids: CASSGTGGVGEQYF. The CDR3 region has the DNA TGTGCCAGCAGCGGGACCGGGGGGGTTGGCGAGCAGTACTTC. Based on the CDR3 plus reference TRBV5-8 and TRBJ2-7, the full variable domain is EAGVTQSPTHLIKTRGQQATLRCSPISGHTSVYWYQQALGLGLQFLLWYDEGEERNRGNFPPRFSGRQFPNYSSELNVNALELEDSALYLCASSGTGGVGEQYFGPGTRLTVT.

The genes are TRBV11-1 and TRBJ2-2; 10 bases are shared with TRBD1. CDR1 is SGHAT and CDR2 is FQDESV in the germline V gene (reference sequence). CDR3 length equals 15 residues. J was trimmed by 7 bases and V by 3 bases; bases with no gene match: 5. CDR3 coding DNA: TGTGCCAGCAGCTTCGACAGGGGGCGCGGCGGGGAGCTGTTTTTT. Encoded protein: CASSFDRGRGGELFF.

This clonotype came up a few times. The chain employs TRBV20-1 and TRBJ2-5; 14 nucleotides match TRBD2. After removal of 3 bases from V and 7 bases from J, the junction contained 16 bases not matched to a gene. This CDR3 contains 18 residues. Germline V gives CDR1 DFQATT, CDR2 SNEGSKA (reference sequence). The CDR3 region is CSASRRTTGTSGGGTQYF. The DNA for the CDR3 is TGCAGTGCTAGCCGCCGGACGACTGGGACTAGCGGGGGTGGGACCCAGTACTTC.

The chain combines TRBV4-1 with TRBJ2-1; no clear D. CDR3 length: 17 residues. Trimming pared 5 bases from V and 5 bases from J, leaving 22 bases between. Germline CDR1 and CDR2: MGHRA and YSYEKL. The DNA of the CDR3 is TGCGCCAGCAGCTACGTGGTGAGTCCGGCTTCAAACAATGAGCAGTTCTTC. This encodes CASSYVVSPASNNEQFF.

This clonotype was seen a handful of times. The V and J genes are TRBV29-1 and TRBJ2-1, with 9 nucleotides matching TRBD2. The CDR3 covers 13 residues. The junction had 6 bases not matched to a gene; V was cut back by 5 bases and J by 7 bases. The germline V gene has CDR1 SQVTM and CDR2 ANQGSEA. CDR3 loop: CSVKPAGGNEQFF. CDR3 sequence (DNA): TGCAGCGTTAAGCCAGCGGGAGGTAATGAGCAGTTCTTC.

This clonotype was detected only a few times. The V gene is TRBV6-5, the J gene TRBJ2-7; 10 positions match TRBD2. The CDR3 is 16 amino acids. The V gene end was trimmed by 4 bases and the J gene end by 7 bases; junction bases not matched to a gene: 13. CDR1 is MNHEY and CDR2 is SVGAGI in the germline V gene. The CDR3 region has the DNA TGTGCCAGCAGTTCTAAGGGTAGCGGGAGGCTATTGGAGCAGTACTTC. Residues: CASSSKGSGRLLEQYF.

This chain links TRBV28 with TRBJ2-7; D remains ambiguous. The V gene's germline CDR1 is MDHEN and CDR2 SYDVKM. V shed 7 bases and J shed 6 bases, with 10 bases lying between them. The length of the CDR3 is 11 residues. The CDR3 DNA reads as TGTGCCAGCACGAAGGCGTGCGAGCAGTACTTC. This gives the protein CASTKACEQYF. The variable domain in full, completed from reference TRBV28 and TRBJ2-7, reads DVKVTQSSRYLVKRTGEKVFLECVQDMDHENMFWYRQDPGLGLRLIYFSYDVKMKEKGDIPEGYSVSREKKERFSLILESASTNQTSMYLCASTKACEQYFGPGTRLTVT.

This clonotype appeared a few times. The CDR3 spells CASSLEGGPPLHF. The CDR3 DNA is TGTGCCAGCAGCTTAGAAGGAGGGCCACCCCTCCACTTT. The chain combines TRBV7-9 with TRBJ1-6; D uncertain. Per germline, CDR1 SEHNR and CDR2 FQNEAQ (reference sequence). The ends were cut back, 1 base at V and 11 bases at J, with 9 bases in the middle. The CDR3 extends over 13 amino acids.

The chain has TRBV4-1 and TRBJ2-7; 11 bases fit TRBD2. V trimming: 3 bases; J trimming: 12 bases; junction bases outside the gene matches: 10. The CDR3 totals 14 residues. The germline CDR1 and CDR2 sequences are MGHRA and YSYEKL. CDR3 region: CASSQPTSSGRTYF. The CDR3 DNA reads TGCGCCAGCAGCCAGCCCACCTCTAGCGGGAGGACGTACTTC.

This clonotype was observed at least ten times. The chain carries TRBV6-1 and TRBJ1-6, with no clear D. Looked up from germline, CDR1 is MNHNS and CDR2 is SASEGT. V gave up 8 bases and J gave up 6 bases, with 11 bases separating them. The CDR3 consists of 13 residues. CDR3 loop: CASQRGSNSPLHF. In DNA, the CDR3 is TGTGCCAGCCAGAGAGGGAGTAATTCACCCCTCCACTTT.

V gene TRBV25-1 combines with J gene TRBJ2-1, with TRBD2 matching 13 bases. V lost 7 bases, J lost 1 base, and 13 bases stayed unmatched. Germline V lookup: CDR1 MGHDK, CDR2 SYGVNS. This CDR3 has 19 residues. The CDR3 loop is CASNLAGTSGMGSYNEQFF. As DNA, the CDR3 is TGTGCCAGCAATCTCGCCGGGACTAGCGGGATGGGGTCCTACAATGAGCAGTTCTTC.

Concerning this clonotype itself: Mismatch with germline at one junction end may stem from a read error. The gene calls are TRBV20-1 and TRBJ2-4; no clear D. Germline V lookup: CDR1 DFQATT, CDR2 SNEGSKA (reference sequence). CDR3 length: 10 amino acids. This chain's CDR3 is CSASSGGVDF. CDR3 sequence (DNA): TGCAGTGCTAGTTCCGGCGGTGTGGACTTC.

There are many counts of this clonotype. This chain joins TRBV4-1 and TRBJ2-1, with 13 bases lining up with TRBD2. Losses at the gene ends were 4 bases for V and 8 bases for J; bases not matched to a gene: 14. The CDR3 runs 18 residues. The germline V gene encodes CDR1 MGHRA and CDR2 YSYEKL. In nucleotides, the CDR3 is TGCGCCAGCAGCCTGAGAGGAGAACTAGCGGGAGGGGTCGATGAGCAGTTCTTC. Translating it yields CASSLRGELAGGVDEQFF.

The CDR3 sequence is CASSFQNSFNQPQHF. The CDR3 DNA is TGTGCCAGCAGCTTCCAGAACAGCTTCAATCAGCCCCAGCATTTT. The V call is TRBV5-5, the J call TRBJ1-5; D remains ambiguous. The CDR3 sequence is 15 residues long. From germline, CDR1 is SGHKS and CDR2 YYEKEE (reference sequence). V was shortened by 2 bases and J by 3 bases, with 12 bases between the two germline ends.

V is TRBV7-6 and J is TRBJ2-1; 7 bases are a match to TRBD2. Germline V gene lookup returns CDR1 SGHVS and CDR2 FNYEAQ. The V segment lost 5 bases and the J segment 0 bases; nucleotides outside the gene matches: 10. This CDR3 contains 17 residues. The CDR3 reads CASSPRMGGSSYNEQFF. In DNA form, the CDR3 reads TGTGCCAGCAGCCCCCGCATGGGCGGGAGCTCCTACAATGAGCAGTTCTTC.

This clonotype was picked up a small number of times. The chain uses TRBV24-1 and TRBJ2-2, with D possibly being TRBD1 (6 bases). V gave up 7 bases and J gave up 7 bases, with 18 bases separating them. Germline CDR1 KGHDR, CDR2 SFDVKD. There are 15 residues in the CDR3. CDR3 DNA sequence: TGTGCCACCAGATCTCAACAGGGTGGAGGCGGGGAGCTGTTTTTT. Protein product: CATRSQQGGGGELFF.

This clonotype was observed a few times. The rearrangement links TRBV6-1 to TRBJ2-7, with D perhaps TRBD1 (6 bases). CDR1 and CDR2 (germline): MNHNS, SASEGT. CDR3 size: 16 residues. The V end was cut by 6 bases, the J end by 2 bases, with 20 bases between. The CDR3 coding sequence is TGTGCCAGCAGCTCGAGCACAGGGACGGGGACCTACGAGCAGTACTTC. It translates to CASSSSTGTGTYEQYF.